This T cell receptor beta chain was documented in a study of identical twins. General study findings and limits: Fewer insertions marked abundant cord blood beta clonotypes; young adult naive trended weakly, memory not at all. Beta out-of-frame sequences showed weaker excess sharing between twins.

This clonotype was counted many times. The antigen is undetermined. Using its own MiXCR run on the 5' RACE reads, TCRdb lists one record per CDR3 protein. Found here are roughly 690,000 distinct CDR3 sequences, approximately 22% of them singletons; the top ten hold around 4.4%. This sample was shared with a second study, whose subject was T cells expressing NK-cell markers. As that report states: Eight donors were sequenced, seven testing HCMV-seropositive and one testing seronegative. With an anti-gamma-delta TCR antibody, sorting in several experiments was kept to alpha-beta TCR T cells.

The sequence was collected from a woman younger than 35 in good health. The sample taken for sequencing was PBMCs.

The DNA of the CDR3 is TGTGCCAGCAGGGGTCCAGGGGGGGGAGCTTTCTTT. This encodes CASRGPGGGAFF. This chain uses TRBV6-5 with TRBJ1-1, with 7 bases fitting TRBD1. The CDR3 is 12 residues long. Trimming took 6 bases from V and 10 from J; bases not matched to a gene: 8. Germline V gene sequence: CDR1 MNHEY, CDR2 SVGAGI.